This entry concerns a single T cell receptor (beta chain). Its antigen is still unknown. Data came from immunoSEQ multiplex PCR; TCRdb stores just in-frame clones and leaves some out. The sample carries some 360,000 clones, roughly 70% recorded once. V lost 0 bases to trimming and J lost 5 bases; unmatched junction nucleotides: 5. Germline lookup yields CDR1 GTSNPN and CDR2 SVGIG (reference sequence). The CDR3 is made up of 14 amino acids. The data are from a study of shared clonotypes between healthy human individuals. General study findings and limits: The four-donor shared clonotypes exceeded non-shared clonotypes in generation probability, with non-shared ones scoring lower. Between a handful of donors, naive CD4 clonotypes were shared at a level of around 5.1%.

Sequencing used memory CD4+ T cells sorted from blood. The subset: CD45RA-negative fraction. The chain combines TRBV30 with TRBJ2-7; 9 bases line up with TRBD1. This sequence originates from a man between 25 and 39 years old in good health. The CDR3 reads CAWSVQGAIHEQYF. The CDR3 DNA reads TGTGCCTGGAGTGTACAGGGGGCTATCCACGAGCAGTACTTC.